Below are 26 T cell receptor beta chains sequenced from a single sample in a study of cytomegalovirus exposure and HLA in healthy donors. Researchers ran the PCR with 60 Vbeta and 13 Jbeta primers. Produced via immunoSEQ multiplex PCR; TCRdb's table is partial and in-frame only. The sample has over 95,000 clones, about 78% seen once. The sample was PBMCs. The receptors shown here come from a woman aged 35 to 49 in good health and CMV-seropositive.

CDR3 region: CASSVDGEGLGGGRIRTDTQYF. In DNA, the CDR3 is TGTGCCAGCAGCGTAGATGGGGAGGGTTTGGGGGGGGGACGCATTCGCACAGATACGCAGTATTTT. The genes are TRBV9 and TRBJ2-3, with 7 bases lining up with TRBD2. The V and J ends lost 0 bases and 1 base, in that order; junction bases with no gene match: 23. The CDR3 has 22 residues. CDR1 and CDR2 from the germline V gene are SGDLS and YYNGEE.

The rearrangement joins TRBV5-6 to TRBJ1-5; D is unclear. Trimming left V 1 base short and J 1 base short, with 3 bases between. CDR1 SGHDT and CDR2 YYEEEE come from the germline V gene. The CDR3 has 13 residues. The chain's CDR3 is CASSLQSNQPQHF. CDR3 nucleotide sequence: TGTGCCAGCAGCTTGCAAAGCAATCAGCCCCAGCATTTT. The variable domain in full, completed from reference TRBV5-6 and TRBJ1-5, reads DAGVTQSPTHLIKTRGQQVTLRCSPKSGHDTVSWYQQALGQGPQFIFQYYEEEERQRGNFPDRFSGHQFPNYSSELNVNALLLGDSALYLCASSLQSNQPQHFGDGTRLSIL.

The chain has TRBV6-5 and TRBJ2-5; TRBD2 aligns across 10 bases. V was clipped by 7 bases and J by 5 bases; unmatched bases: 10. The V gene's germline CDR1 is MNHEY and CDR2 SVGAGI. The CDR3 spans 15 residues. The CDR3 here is CASNHLAGGGETQYF. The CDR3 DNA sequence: TGTGCCAGCAACCATTTAGCGGGGGGTGGCGAGACCCAGTACTTC.

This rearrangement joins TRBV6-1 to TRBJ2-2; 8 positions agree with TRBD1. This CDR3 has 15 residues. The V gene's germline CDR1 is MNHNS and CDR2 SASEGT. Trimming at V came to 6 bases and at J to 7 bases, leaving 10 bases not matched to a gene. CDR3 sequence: CASSPDRGRGGELFF. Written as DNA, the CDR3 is TGTGCCAGCAGCCCTGACAGGGGAAGGGGCGGGGAGCTGTTTTTT.

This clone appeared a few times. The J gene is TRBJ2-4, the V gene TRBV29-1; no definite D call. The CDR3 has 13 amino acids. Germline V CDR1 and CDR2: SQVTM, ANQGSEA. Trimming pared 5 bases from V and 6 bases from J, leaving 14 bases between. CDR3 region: CSVRTTALNIQYF. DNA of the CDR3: TGCAGCGTTCGAACAACCGCCCTAAACATTCAGTACTTC.

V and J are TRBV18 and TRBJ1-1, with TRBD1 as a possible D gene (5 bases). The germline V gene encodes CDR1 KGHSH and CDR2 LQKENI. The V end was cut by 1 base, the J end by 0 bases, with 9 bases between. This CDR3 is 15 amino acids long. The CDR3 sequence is CASSPRQSMNTEAFF. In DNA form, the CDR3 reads TGTGCCAGCTCACCACGACAGTCCATGAACACTGAAGCTTTCTTT.

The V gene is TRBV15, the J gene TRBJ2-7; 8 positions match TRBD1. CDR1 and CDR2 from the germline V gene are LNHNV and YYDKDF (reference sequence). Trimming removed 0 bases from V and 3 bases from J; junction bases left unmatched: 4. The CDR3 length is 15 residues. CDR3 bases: TGTGCCACCAGCAGAGAAAGAACAGGGGGCTACGAGCAGTACTTC. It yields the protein CATSRERTGGYEQYF. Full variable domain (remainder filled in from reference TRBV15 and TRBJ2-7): DAMVIQNPRYQVTQFGKPVTLSCSQTLNHNVMYWYQQKSSQAPKLLFHYYDKDFNNEADTPDNFQSRRPNTSFCFLDIRSPGLGDTAMYLCATSRERTGGYEQYFGPGTRLTVT.

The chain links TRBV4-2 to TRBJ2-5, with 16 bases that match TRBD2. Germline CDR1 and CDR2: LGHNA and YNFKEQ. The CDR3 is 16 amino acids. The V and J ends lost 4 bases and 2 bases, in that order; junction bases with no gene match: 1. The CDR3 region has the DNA TGTGCCAGCAGCCCGGGACTAGCGGGGGGGCAAGAGACCCAGTACTTC. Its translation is CASSPGLAGGQETQYF.

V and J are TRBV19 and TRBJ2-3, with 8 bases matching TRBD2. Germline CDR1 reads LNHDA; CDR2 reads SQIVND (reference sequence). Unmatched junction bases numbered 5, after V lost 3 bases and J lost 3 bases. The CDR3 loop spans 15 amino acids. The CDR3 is CASSIFGLATDTQYF. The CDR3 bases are TGTGCCAGTAGTATTTTTGGACTAGCTACAGATACGCAGTATTTT.

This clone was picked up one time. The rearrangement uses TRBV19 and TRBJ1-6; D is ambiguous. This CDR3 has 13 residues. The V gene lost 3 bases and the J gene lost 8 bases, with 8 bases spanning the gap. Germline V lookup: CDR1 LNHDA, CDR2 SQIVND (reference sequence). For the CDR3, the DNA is TGTGCCAGTAGTATCCGACAAGATTCACCCCTCCACTTT. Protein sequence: CASSIRQDSPLHF.

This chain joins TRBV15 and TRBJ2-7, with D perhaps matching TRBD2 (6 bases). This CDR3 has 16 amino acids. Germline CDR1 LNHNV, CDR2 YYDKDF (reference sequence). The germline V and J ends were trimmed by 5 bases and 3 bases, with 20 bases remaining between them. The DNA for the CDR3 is TGTGCCACCAGCCCTATCCTGCGGGGAGTTCGCTACGAGCAGTACTTC. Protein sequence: CATSPILRGVRYEQYF.

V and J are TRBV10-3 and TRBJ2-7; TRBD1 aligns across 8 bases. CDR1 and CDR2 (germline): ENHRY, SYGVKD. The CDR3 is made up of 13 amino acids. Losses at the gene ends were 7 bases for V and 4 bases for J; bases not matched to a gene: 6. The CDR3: CAIKQGDSYEQYF. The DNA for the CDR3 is TGTGCCATCAAACAGGGGGATTCTTACGAGCAGTACTTC.

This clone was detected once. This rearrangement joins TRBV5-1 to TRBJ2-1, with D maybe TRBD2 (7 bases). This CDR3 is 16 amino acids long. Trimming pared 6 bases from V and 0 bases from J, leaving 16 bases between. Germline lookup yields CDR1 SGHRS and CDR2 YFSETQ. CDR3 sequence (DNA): TGCGCCAGCAAGGGGGGGCTTTCTAGCTCCTACAATGAGCAGTTCTTC. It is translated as CASKGGLSSSYNEQFF.

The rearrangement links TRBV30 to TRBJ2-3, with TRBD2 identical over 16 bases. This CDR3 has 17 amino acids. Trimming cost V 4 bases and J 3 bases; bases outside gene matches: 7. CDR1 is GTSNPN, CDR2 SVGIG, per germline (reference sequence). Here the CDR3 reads CAWTPGLAGGPTDTQYF. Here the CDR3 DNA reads TGTGCCTGGACTCCGGGACTAGCGGGGGGGCCGACAGATACGCAGTATTTT.

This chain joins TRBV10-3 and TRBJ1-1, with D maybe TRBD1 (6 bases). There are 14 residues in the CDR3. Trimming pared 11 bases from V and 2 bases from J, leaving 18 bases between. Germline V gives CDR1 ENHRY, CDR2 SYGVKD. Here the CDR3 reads CASTTGIYNTEAFF. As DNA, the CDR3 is TGTGCCTCCACGACAGGTATTTACAACACTGAAGCTTTCTTT.

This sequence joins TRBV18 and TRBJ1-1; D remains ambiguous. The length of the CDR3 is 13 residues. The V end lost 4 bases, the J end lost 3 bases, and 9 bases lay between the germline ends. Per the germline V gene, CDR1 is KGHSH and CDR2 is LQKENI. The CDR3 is CASSRDKDTEAFF. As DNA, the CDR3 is TGTGCCAGCTCACGAGACAAAGACACTGAAGCTTTCTTT.

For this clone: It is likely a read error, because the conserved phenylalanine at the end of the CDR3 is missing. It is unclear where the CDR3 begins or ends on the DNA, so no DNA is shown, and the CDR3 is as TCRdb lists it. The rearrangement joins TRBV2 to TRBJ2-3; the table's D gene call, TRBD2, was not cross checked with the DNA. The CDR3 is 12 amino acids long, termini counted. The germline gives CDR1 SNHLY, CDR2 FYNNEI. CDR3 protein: CASKWTGGPSVL.

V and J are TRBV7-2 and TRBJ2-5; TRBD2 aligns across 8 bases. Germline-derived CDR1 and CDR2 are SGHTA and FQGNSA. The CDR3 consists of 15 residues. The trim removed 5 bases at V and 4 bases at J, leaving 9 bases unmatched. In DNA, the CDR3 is TGTGCCAGCAGCCTCCCACCGGGACTAGGAGAGACCCAGTACTTC. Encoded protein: CASSLPPGLGETQYF.

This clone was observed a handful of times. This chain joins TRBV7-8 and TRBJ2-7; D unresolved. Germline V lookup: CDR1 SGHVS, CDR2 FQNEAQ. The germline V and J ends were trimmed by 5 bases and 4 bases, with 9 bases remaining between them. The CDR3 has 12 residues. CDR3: CASSRPGYEQYF. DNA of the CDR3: TGTGCCAGCAGCCGCCCAGGTTACGAGCAGTACTTC.

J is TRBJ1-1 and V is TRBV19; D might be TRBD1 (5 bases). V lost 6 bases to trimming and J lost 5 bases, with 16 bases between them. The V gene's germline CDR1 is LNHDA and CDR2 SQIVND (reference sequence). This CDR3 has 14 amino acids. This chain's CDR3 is CASRGLFSGTEAFF. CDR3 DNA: TGTGCCAGTAGGGGACTCTTTTCGGGTACTGAAGCTTTCTTT.

The CDR3 reads CASSFDTGLNTEAFF. CDR3 nucleotides: TGTGCCAGCAGTTTTGACACAGGGCTTAACACTGAAGCTTTCTTT. J is TRBJ1-1 and V is TRBV27; the D gene is possibly TRBD1 (6 bases). The V end lost 3 bases, the J end lost 2 bases, and 13 bases lay between the germline ends. Germline values: CDR1 MNHEY, CDR2 SMNVEV (reference sequence). The CDR3 totals 15 residues.

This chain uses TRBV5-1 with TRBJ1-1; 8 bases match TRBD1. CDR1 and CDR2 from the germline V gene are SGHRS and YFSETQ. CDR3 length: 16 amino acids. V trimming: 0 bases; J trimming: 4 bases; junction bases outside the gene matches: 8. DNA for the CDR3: TGCGCCAGCAGCTTGGAAGGACAGGGAAGGAGCACTGAAGCTTTCTTT. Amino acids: CASSLEGQGRSTEAFF.

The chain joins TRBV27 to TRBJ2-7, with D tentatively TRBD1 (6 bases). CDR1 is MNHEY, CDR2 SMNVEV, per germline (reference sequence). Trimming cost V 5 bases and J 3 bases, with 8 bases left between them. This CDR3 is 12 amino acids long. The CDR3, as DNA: TGTGCCAGCAGTACACAGGGCTACGAGCAGTACTTC. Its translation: CASSTQGYEQYF.

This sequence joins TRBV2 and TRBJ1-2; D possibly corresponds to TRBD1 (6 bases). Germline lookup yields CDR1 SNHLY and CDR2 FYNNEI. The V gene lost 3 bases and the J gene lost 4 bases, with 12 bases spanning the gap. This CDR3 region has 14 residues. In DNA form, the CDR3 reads TGTGCCAGCAGTGAGTGGACAGACCCCTATGGCTACACCTTC. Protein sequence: CASSEWTDPYGYTF.

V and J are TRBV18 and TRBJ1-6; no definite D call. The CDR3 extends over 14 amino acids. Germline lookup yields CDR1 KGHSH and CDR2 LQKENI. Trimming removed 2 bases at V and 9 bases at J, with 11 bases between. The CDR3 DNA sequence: TGTGCCAGCTCACCATCCGCCGAGGGTTCACCCCTCCACTTT. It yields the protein CASSPSAEGSPLHF. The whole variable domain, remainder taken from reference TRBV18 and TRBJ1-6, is NAGVMQNPRHLVRRRGQEARLRCSPMKGHSHVYWYRQLPEEGLKFMVYLQKENIIDESGMPKERFSAEFPKEGPSILRIQQVVRGDSAAYFCASSPSAEGSPLHFGNGTRLTVT.

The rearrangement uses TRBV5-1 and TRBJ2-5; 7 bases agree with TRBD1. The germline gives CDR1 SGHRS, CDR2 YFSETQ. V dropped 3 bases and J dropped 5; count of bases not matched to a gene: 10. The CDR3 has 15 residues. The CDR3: CASSSPVQGVETQYF. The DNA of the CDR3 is TGCGCCAGCAGCTCCCCGGTCCAGGGGGTGGAGACCCAGTACTTC.